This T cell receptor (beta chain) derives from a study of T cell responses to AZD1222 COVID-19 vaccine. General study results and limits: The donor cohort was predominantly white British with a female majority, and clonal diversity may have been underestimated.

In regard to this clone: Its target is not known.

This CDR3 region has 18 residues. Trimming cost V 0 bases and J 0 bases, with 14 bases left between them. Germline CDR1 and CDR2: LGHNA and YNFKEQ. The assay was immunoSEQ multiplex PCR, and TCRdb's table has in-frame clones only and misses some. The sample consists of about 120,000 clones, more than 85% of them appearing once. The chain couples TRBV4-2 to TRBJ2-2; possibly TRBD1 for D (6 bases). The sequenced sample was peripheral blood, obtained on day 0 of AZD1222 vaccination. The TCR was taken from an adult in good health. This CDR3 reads CASSQDRSGDPNTGELFF. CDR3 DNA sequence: TGTGCCAGCAGCCAAGATCGGTCAGGGGATCCGAACACCGGGGAGCTGTTTTTT.